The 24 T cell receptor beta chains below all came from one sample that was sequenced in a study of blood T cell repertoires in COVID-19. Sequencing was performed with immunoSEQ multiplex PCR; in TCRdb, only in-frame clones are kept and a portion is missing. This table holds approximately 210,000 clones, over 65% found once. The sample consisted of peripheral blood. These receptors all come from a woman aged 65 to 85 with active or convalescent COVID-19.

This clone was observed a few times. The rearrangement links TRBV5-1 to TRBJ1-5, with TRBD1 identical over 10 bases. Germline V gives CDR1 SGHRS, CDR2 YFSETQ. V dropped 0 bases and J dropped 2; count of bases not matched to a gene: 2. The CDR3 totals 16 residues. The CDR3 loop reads CASSLDGTGGNQPQHF. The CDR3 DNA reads TGCGCCAGCAGCTTGGATGGGACAGGGGGCAATCAGCCCCAGCATTTT.

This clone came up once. The CDR3 reads CASGLNPSTVYGYTF. The CDR3 nucleotides read TGTGCTAGTGGTTTGAATCCCTCGACTGTTTATGGCTACACCTTC. The chain has TRBV12-5 and TRBJ1-2; D remains unclear. CDR1 is LGHNT, CDR2 FRNRAP, per germline. This CDR3 is 15 amino acids long. Trimming took 2 bases from V and 5 from J, leaving 15 bases between them.

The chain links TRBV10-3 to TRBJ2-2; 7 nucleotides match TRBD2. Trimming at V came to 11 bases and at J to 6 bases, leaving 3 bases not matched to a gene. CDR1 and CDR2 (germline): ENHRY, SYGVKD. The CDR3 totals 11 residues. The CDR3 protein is CAAGGAGELFF. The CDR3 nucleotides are TGTGCCGCTGGGGGGGCCGGGGAGCTGTTTTTT.

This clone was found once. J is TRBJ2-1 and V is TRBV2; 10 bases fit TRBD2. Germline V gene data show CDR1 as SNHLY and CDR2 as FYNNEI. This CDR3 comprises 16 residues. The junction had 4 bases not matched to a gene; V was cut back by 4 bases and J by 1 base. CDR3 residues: CASSAQGLASYNEQFF. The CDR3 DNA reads TGTGCCAGCAGTGCCCAGGGACTAGCGTCCTACAATGAGCAGTTCTTC.

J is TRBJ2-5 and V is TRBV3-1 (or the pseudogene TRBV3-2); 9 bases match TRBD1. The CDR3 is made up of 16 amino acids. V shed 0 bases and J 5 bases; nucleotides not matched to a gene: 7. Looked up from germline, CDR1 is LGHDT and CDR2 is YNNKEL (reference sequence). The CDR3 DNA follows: TGTGCCAGCAGCCAAGAGGACAGGGGAATTTTGGAGACCCAGTACTTC. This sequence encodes CASSQEDRGILETQYF.

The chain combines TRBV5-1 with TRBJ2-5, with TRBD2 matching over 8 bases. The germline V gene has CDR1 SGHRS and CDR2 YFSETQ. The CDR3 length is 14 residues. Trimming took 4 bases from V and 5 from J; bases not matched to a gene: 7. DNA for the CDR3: TGCGCCAGCAGCAAGACGGGAGGGTACGAGACCCAGTACTTC. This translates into CASSKTGGYETQYF.

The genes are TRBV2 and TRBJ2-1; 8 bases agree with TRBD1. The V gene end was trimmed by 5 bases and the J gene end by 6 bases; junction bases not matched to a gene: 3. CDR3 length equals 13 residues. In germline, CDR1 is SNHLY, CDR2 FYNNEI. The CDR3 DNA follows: TGTGCCAGCAGTATCGACAGGGGCAATGAGCAGTTCTTC. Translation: CASSIDRGNEQFF.

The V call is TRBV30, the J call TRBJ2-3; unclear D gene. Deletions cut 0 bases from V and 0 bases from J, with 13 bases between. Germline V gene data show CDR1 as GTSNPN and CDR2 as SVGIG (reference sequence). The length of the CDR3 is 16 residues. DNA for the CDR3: TGTGCCTGGAGTGTTTACAGCCATCCTAGCACAGATACGCAGTATTTT. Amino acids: CAWSVYSHPSTDTQYF.

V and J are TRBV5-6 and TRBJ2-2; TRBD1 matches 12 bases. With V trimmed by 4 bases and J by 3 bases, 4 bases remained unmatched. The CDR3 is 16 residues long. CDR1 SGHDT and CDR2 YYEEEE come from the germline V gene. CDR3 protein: CASSRDRGPDTGELFF. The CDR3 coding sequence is TGTGCCAGCAGCAGGGACAGGGGGCCGGACACCGGGGAGCTGTTTTTT. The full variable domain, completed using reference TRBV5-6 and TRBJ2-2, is DAGVTQSPTHLIKTRGQQVTLRCSPKSGHDTVSWYQQALGQGPQFIFQYYEEEERQRGNFPDRFSGHQFPNYSSELNVNALLLGDSALYLCASSRDRGPDTGELFFGEGSRLTVL.

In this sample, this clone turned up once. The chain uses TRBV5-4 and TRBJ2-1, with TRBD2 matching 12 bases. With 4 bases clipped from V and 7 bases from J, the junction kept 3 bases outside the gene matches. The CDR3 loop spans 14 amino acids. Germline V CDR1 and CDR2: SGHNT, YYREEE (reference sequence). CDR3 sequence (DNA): TGTGCCAGCAGCGCCGGGACTAGCGGGAATGAGCAGTTCTTC. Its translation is CASSAGTSGNEQFF. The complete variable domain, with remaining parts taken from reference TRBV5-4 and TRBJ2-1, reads ETGVTQSPTHLIKTRGQQVTLRCSSQSGHNTVSWYQQALGQGPQFIFQYYREEENGRGNFPPRFSGLQFPNYSSELNVNALELDDSALYLCASSAGTSGNEQFFGPGTRLTVL.

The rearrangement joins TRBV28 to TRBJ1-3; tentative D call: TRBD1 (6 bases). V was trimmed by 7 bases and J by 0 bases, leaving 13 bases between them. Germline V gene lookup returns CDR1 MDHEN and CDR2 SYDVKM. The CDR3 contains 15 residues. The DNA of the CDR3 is TGTGCCAGCACACCGGACAGTGACTCTGGAAACACCATATATTTT. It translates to CASTPDSDSGNTIYF.

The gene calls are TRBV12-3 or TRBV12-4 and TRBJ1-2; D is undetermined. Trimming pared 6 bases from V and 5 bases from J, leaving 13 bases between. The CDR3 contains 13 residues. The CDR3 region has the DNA TGTGCCAGCAGCCCATATCGACAATATGGCTACACCTTC. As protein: CASSPYRQYGYTF.

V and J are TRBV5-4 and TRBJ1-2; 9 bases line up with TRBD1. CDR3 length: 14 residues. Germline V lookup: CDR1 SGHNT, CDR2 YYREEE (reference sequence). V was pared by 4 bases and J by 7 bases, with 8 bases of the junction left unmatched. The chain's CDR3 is CASSGVGTGTGYTF. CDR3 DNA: TGTGCCAGCAGCGGGGTCGGGACAGGGACTGGCTACACCTTC.

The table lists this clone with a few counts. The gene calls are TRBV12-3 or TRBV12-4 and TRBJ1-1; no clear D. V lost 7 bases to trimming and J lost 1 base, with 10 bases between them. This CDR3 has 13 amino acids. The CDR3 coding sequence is TGTGCCAGCACCTATCATGGGAACACTGAAGCTTTCTTT. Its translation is CASTYHGNTEAFF.

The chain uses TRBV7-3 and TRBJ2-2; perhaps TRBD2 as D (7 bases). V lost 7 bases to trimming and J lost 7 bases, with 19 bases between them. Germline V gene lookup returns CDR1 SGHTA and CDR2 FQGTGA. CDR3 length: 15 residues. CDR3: CASTKYAGADGELFF. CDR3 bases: TGTGCCAGCACCAAATACGCGGGGGCGGACGGGGAGCTGTTTTTT.

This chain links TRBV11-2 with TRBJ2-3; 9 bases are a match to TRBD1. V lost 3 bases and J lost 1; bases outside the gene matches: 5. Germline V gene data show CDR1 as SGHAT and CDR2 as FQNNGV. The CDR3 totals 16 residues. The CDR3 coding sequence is TGTGCCAGCAGCTTCCGGGACAGGGTCCGCACAGATACGCAGTATTTT. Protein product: CASSFRDRVRTDTQYF. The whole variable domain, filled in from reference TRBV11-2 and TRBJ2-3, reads EAGVAQSPRYKIIEKRQSVAFWCNPISGHATLYWYQQILGQGPKLLIQFQNNGVVDDSQLPKDRFSAERLKGVDSTLKIQPAKLEDSAVYLCASSFRDRVRTDTQYFGPGTRLTVL.

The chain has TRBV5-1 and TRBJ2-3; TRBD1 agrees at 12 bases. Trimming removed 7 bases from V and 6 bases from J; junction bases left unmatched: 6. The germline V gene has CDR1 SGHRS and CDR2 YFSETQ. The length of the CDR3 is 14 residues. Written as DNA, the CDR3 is TGCGCCAGCGGGGGACAGGGGGCTGAGGATACGCAGTATTTT. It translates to CASGGQGAEDTQYF.

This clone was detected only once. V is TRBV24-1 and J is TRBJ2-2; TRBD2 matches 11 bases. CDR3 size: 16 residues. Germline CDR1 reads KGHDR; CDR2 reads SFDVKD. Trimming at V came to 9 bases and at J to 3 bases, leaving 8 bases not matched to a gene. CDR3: CATGSLAGAHTGELFF. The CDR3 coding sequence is TGTGCCACCGGTTCACTAGCGGGAGCTCACACCGGGGAGCTGTTTTTT.

The CDR3 loop is CASSTFSGANVLTF. CDR3 coding DNA: TGTGCCAGCAGCACTTTCTCTGGGGCCAACGTCCTGACTTTC. The J gene is TRBJ2-6, the V gene TRBV5-4; D is undetermined. The CDR3 spans 14 residues. The germline V gene has CDR1 SGHNT and CDR2 YYREEE (reference sequence). The V gene lost 4 bases and the J gene lost 0 bases, with 5 bases spanning the gap.

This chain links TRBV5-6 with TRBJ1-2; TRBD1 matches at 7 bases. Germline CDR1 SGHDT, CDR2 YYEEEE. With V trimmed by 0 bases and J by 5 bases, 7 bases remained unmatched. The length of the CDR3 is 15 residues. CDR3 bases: TGTGCCAGCAGCTTGGAGACAGGGAATTTTTATGGCTACACCTTC. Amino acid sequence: CASSLETGNFYGYTF. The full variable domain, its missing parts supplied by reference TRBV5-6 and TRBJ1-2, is DAGVTQSPTHLIKTRGQQVTLRCSPKSGHDTVSWYQQALGQGPQFIFQYYEEEERQRGNFPDRFSGHQFPNYSSELNVNALLLGDSALYLCASSLETGNFYGYTFGSGTRLTVV.

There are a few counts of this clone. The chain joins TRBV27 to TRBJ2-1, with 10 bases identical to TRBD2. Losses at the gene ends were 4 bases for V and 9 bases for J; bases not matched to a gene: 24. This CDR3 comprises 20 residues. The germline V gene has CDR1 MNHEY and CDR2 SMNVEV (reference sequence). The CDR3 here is CASSSRHRGPSGSGDREQFF. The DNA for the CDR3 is TGTGCCAGCAGTTCCCGTCACAGGGGTCCTAGCGGGAGTGGTGACCGTGAGCAGTTCTTC.

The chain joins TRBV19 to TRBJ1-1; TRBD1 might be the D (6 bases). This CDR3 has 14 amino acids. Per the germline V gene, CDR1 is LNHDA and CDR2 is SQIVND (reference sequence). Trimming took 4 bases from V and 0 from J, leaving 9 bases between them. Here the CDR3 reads CASSRGQLNTEAFF. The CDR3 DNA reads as TGTGCCAGTAGTAGAGGACAGCTGAACACTGAAGCTTTCTTT.

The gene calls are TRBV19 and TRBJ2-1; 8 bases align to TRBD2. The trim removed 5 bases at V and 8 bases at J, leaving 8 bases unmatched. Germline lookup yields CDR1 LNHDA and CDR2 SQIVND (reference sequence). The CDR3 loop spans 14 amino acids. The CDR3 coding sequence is TGTGCCAGTAGTGGACTAGCATCAGCCTATGAGCAGTTCTTC. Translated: CASSGLASAYEQFF.

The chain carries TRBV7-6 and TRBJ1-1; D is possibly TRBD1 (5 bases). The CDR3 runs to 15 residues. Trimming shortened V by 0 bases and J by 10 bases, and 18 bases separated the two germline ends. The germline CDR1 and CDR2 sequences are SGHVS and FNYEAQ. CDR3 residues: CASSLALGLDRGAFF. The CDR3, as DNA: TGTGCCAGCAGCTTAGCGCTGGGACTTGATAGAGGAGCTTTCTTT. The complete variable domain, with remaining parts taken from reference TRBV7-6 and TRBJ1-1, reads GAGVSQSPRYKVTKRGQDVALRCDPISGHVSLYWYRQALGQGPEFLTYFNYEAQQDKSGLPNDRFSAERPEGSISTLTIQRTEQRDSAMYRCASSLALGLDRGAFFGQGTRLTVV.